Listed here is a single T cell receptor beta chain. Its antigen remains unidentified. Primers for the PCR totalled 60 Vbeta and 13 Jbeta. Generated by immunoSEQ multiplex PCR, the TCRdb table keeps only in-frame clones and is missing some. The listing contains some 89,000 clones. Per the germline V gene, CDR1 is SGDLS and CDR2 is YYNGEE. The CDR3 covers 18 residues. V gave up 3 bases and J gave up 0 bases; unmatched junction bases: 13. The sample is drawn from a study of cytomegalovirus exposure and HLA in healthy donors. Whole-study findings and limits: Among TCR sequences, most were rare, though some public TCRs appeared in many donors.

This chain joins TRBV9 and TRBJ2-3; 7 bases map to TRBD2. Sample: PBMCs. The clonotype comes from a woman in her 30s in good health and CMV-seronegative. Here the CDR3 reads CASSAPAGGRVSTDTQYF. CDR3 bases: TGTGCCAGCAGCGCGCCAGCCGGGGGGAGGGTTAGCACAGATACGCAGTATTTT.